The 21 T cell receptor beta chains below all came from one sample that was sequenced in a study of blood T cells in healthy people across ages. Combining a sample-barcoded 5' primer with a J-beta primer mix, a second PCR ran for about 6 to 12 cycles. TCRdb re-derived calls from the 5' RACE reads in MiXCR, one entry per CDR3 protein. The data contain over 950,000 distinct CDR3 sequences, roughly 51% of them singletons. The sequenced sample consisted of blood. These receptors originate from a woman in her sixties or seventies in good health.

This clonotype came up a few times. The genes are TRBV7-2 and TRBJ1-1; D not certain. The length of the CDR3 is 13 residues. Per germline, CDR1 SGHTA and CDR2 FQGNSA. V dropped 1 base and J dropped 1 base, with 4 bases sitting between them. Here the CDR3 DNA reads TGTGCCAGCAGCTTAGTAGGGAACACTGAAGCTTTCTTT. Protein product: CASSLVGNTEAFF.

The sample holds a few counts of this clonotype. The genes are TRBV20-1 and TRBJ2-5, with D maybe TRBD2 (7 bases). Germline lookup yields CDR1 DFQATT and CDR2 SNEGSKA (reference sequence). This CDR3 comprises 12 residues. The V end lost 5 bases, the J end lost 4 bases, and 11 bases lay between the germline ends. CDR3 in amino acids: CSAREDRETQYF. CDR3 nucleotides: TGCAGTGCTCGGGAGGACAGAGAGACCCAGTACTTC.

The chain carries TRBV29-1 and TRBJ2-5; the D gene could be TRBD1 or TRBD2 (6 bases each). The V gene's germline CDR1 is SQVTM and CDR2 ANQGSEA. The CDR3 contains 13 residues. V was clipped by 4 bases and J by 5 bases, with 14 bases between them. This CDR3 is CSVGEGGGETQYF. The CDR3 DNA follows: TGCAGCGTTGGGGAAGGAGGGGGGGAGACCCAGTACTTC. The variable domain in full, with the rest retrieved from reference TRBV29-1 and TRBJ2-5, is SAVISQKPSRDICQRGTSLTIQCQVDSQVTMMFWYRQQPGQSLTLIATANQGSEATYESGFVIDKFPISRPNLTFSTLTVSNMSPEDSSIYLCSVGEGGGETQYFGPGTRLLVL.

The V gene is TRBV6-1, the J gene TRBJ2-2; perhaps TRBD2 as D (6 bases). Looked up from germline, CDR1 is MNHNS and CDR2 is SASEGT. The CDR3 has 16 amino acids. The germline V and J ends were trimmed by 6 bases and 0 bases, with 14 bases remaining between them. The CDR3 nucleotides read TGTGCCAGCAGGGTAGCGGAGACAACGAACACCGGGGAGCTGTTTTTT. It translates to CASRVAETTNTGELFF.

The CDR3 DNA sequence: TGCAGTGCTAGAGTGAAGAGACAGGGTACCTACGAGCAGTACTTC. It is translated as CSARVKRQGTYEQYF. This rearrangement joins TRBV20-1 to TRBJ2-7; TRBD1 aligns across 7 bases. Per germline, CDR1 DFQATT and CDR2 SNEGSKA (reference sequence). The V gene end was trimmed by 1 base and the J gene end by 2 bases; junction bases not matched to a gene: 8. The CDR3 totals 15 residues.

This clonotype showed up just a few times. V usage is TRBV20-1 and J usage is TRBJ1-1; a possible D gene is TRBD1 (5 bases). V was shortened by 3 bases and J by 1 base, with 9 bases between the two germline ends. The CDR3 loop spans 13 amino acids. Germline CDR1 and CDR2: DFQATT and SNEGSKA (reference sequence). The CDR3 protein is CSASRGRNTEAFF. CDR3 DNA: TGCAGTGCTAGTAGGGGCAGGAACACTGAAGCTTTCTTT.

The chain uses TRBV18 and TRBJ1-1; D gene uncertain. The V end was cut by 3 bases, the J end by 3 bases, with 11 bases between. The germline V gene has CDR1 KGHSH and CDR2 LQKENI. This CDR3 has 14 amino acids. The CDR3 sequence is CASSPLGSDTEAFF. The CDR3 DNA sequence: TGTGCCAGCTCACCGTTGGGCTCGGACACTGAAGCTTTCTTT. The whole variable domain, filled in from reference TRBV18 and TRBJ1-1, reads NAGVMQNPRHLVRRRGQEARLRCSPMKGHSHVYWYRQLPEEGLKFMVYLQKENIIDESGMPKERFSAEFPKEGPSILRIQQVVRGDSAAYFCASSPLGSDTEAFFGQGTRLTVV.

The V call is TRBV3-1, the J call TRBJ2-1; the match to TRBD1 covers 8 bases. The CDR3 is made up of 17 amino acids. CDR1 LGHDT and CDR2 YNNKEL come from the germline V gene (reference sequence). The J segment lost 5 bases and the V segment lost 4 bases, leaving 13 bases of the junction unmatched. CDR3 sequence reads: CASSLLQEGTGNNEQFF. CDR3 DNA: TGTGCCAGCAGCCTCCTACAAGAAGGGACAGGTAACAATGAGCAGTTCTTC.

The chain links TRBV11-2 to TRBJ2-2; D is unclear. Per the germline V gene, CDR1 is SGHAT and CDR2 is FQNNGV. The CDR3 is made up of 15 amino acids. The V end lost 6 bases, the J end lost 3 bases, and 14 bases lay between the germline ends. The CDR3: CASRLTRGHTGELFF. CDR3 coding DNA: TGTGCCAGCAGACTCACAAGAGGCCACACCGGGGAGCTGTTTTTT.

This rearrangement joins TRBV6-6 to TRBJ1-1, with D possibly being TRBD1 (5 bases). The CDR3 is 16 residues long. Between the trimmed V and J ends, which lost 3 bases and 1 base, there was a span of 15 bases. Looked up from germline, CDR1 is MNHNY and CDR2 is SVGAGI (reference sequence). This chain's CDR3 is CASSYTPTDRNTEAFF. DNA of the CDR3: TGTGCCAGCAGTTATACGCCGACCGACAGGAACACTGAAGCTTTCTTT.

V and J are TRBV20-1 and TRBJ2-7; 7 bases are shared with TRBD1. The germline CDR1 and CDR2 sequences are DFQATT and SNEGSKA (reference sequence). CDR3 size: 14 residues. The junction had 7 bases not matched to a gene; V was cut back by 3 bases and J by 2 bases. For the CDR3, the DNA is TGCAGTGCTAGCGGGTACAGGGGCGCCTACGAGCAGTACTTC. Protein product: CSASGYRGAYEQYF.

This clonotype turned up a few times. The chain has TRBV18 and TRBJ2-3; TRBD2 agrees at 7 bases. Germline lookup yields CDR1 KGHSH and CDR2 LQKENI. With 2 bases clipped from V and 2 bases from J, the junction kept 7 bases outside the gene matches. The CDR3 length is 16 residues. The CDR3 DNA sequence: TGTGCCAGCTCACCATCCCCCGGGAGGATCACAGATACGCAGTATTTT. Encoded protein: CASSPSPGRITDTQYF.

V is TRBV7-2 and J is TRBJ1-2; no reliable D call. V gave up 5 bases and J gave up 4 bases, with 11 bases separating them. The CDR3 extends over 13 amino acids. Per germline, CDR1 SGHTA and CDR2 FQGNSA. The DNA for the CDR3 is TGTGCCAGCAGCACAGATGGGGTCTATGGCTACACCTTC. Its protein is CASSTDGVYGYTF. The full variable domain, in which reference TRBV7-2 and TRBJ1-2 provide the parts outside the CDR3, is GAGVSQSPSNKVTEKGKDVELRCDPISGHTALYWYRQSLGQGLEFLIYFQGNSAPDKSGLPSDRFSAERTGGSVSTLTIQRTQQEDSAVYLCASSTDGVYGYTFGSGTRLTVV.

J is TRBJ2-1 and V is TRBV6-5; 8 bases line up with TRBD1. V was pared by 4 bases and J by 5 bases, with 4 bases of the junction left unmatched. The CDR3 is made up of 14 amino acids. The germline gives CDR1 MNHEY, CDR2 SVGAGI. The CDR3 sequence is CASSSDRGHNEQFF. DNA for the CDR3: TGTGCCAGCAGTTCTGACAGGGGCCACAATGAGCAGTTCTTC.

This clonotype was picked up a small number of times. V usage is TRBV29-1 and J usage is TRBJ2-7; tentative D call: TRBD1 (6 bases). The germline gives CDR1 SQVTM, CDR2 ANQGSEA. V lost 7 bases and J 1 base, leaving 14 bases between the germline ends. The CDR3 is 13 residues long. The CDR3 sequence is CSASGQPSYEQYF. As DNA, the CDR3 is TGCAGCGCCTCCGGACAGCCGTCCTACGAGCAGTACTTC.

This clonotype showed up just a few times. The chain links TRBV7-2 to TRBJ2-5; D is ambiguous. The germline V and J ends were trimmed by 3 bases and 7 bases, with 12 bases remaining between them. Germline assignment: CDR1 SGHTA and CDR2 FQGNSA. This CDR3 region has 13 residues. CDR3 nucleotides: TGTGCCAGCAGCTTCGGACCCGGGTGGACCCAGTACTTC. Its protein is CASSFGPGWTQYF.

The chain employs TRBV20-1 and TRBJ2-7; 7 bases fit TRBD1. V lost 0 bases and J lost 3; bases outside the gene matches: 14. CDR3 length: 17 amino acids. Per the germline V gene, CDR1 is DFQATT and CDR2 is SNEGSKA (reference sequence). The CDR3 here is CSARDRDRRGSFYEQYF. The CDR3 DNA follows: TGCAGTGCTAGAGACCGGGATCGCAGGGGGTCATTCTACGAGCAGTACTTC.

The chain links TRBV29-1 to TRBJ1-1; D is unresolved. Trimming took 7 bases from V and 1 from J, leaving 7 bases between them. CDR1 and CDR2 (germline): SQVTM, ANQGSEA. The CDR3 totals 11 residues. The chain's CDR3 is CSAWTNTEAFF. The CDR3 coding sequence is TGCAGCGCTTGGACGAACACTGAAGCTTTCTTT. The full variable domain, its missing parts supplied by reference TRBV29-1 and TRBJ1-1, is SAVISQKPSRDICQRGTSLTIQCQVDSQVTMMFWYRQQPGQSLTLIATANQGSEATYESGFVIDKFPISRPNLTFSTLTVSNMSPEDSSIYLCSAWTNTEAFFGQGTRLTVV.

This sequence joins TRBV20-1 and TRBJ2-1; 11 positions agree with TRBD2. Trimming removed 3 bases from V and 0 bases from J; junction bases left unmatched: 7. This CDR3 has 17 residues. Germline V CDR1 and CDR2: DFQATT, SNEGSKA (reference sequence). In nucleotides, the CDR3 is TGCAGTGCTAGTAAGGTAGCGGGAGGGAGCTCCTACAATGAGCAGTTCTTC. Encoded protein: CSASKVAGGSSYNEQFF.

V is TRBV4-1 and J is TRBJ2-7; TRBD1 agrees at 7 bases. CDR3 length: 12 amino acids. Germline loops: CDR1 MGHRA, CDR2 YSYEKL. J gave up 9 bases and V 2 bases, and 4 bases lay outside the gene matches. This CDR3 is CASSQLSGGQYF. In DNA, the CDR3 is TGCGCCAGCAGCCAACTCTCAGGGGGGCAGTACTTC.

V is TRBV20-1 and J is TRBJ2-1; D call uncertain. The CDR3 extends over 12 amino acids. CDR1 and CDR2 from the germline V gene are DFQATT and SNEGSKA (reference sequence). CDR3 DNA sequence: TGCAGGTGTACGAGGCTAGACAATGAGCAGTTCTTC. Translated, it gives CRCTRLDNEQFF.